The 17 T cell receptor beta chains below were found in one sample sequenced in a study of blood T cell repertoires in COVID-19. TCRdb keeps only in-frame clones here, not all; method: immunoSEQ multiplex PCR. The sample contains about 140,000 clones, 60% to 80% of which appear only once. Sequenced sample: PBMCs or T cells enriched from blood (not recorded which). The receptors were sampled from a woman aged 45-65 years who had recovered from COVID-19.

This rearrangement joins TRBV20-1 to TRBJ1-2; no firm D call. This CDR3 comprises 11 residues. Looked up from germline, CDR1 is DFQATT and CDR2 is SNEGSKA (reference sequence). V dropped 3 bases and J dropped 4 bases, with 6 bases sitting between them. CDR3 protein: CSASAAYGYTF. The CDR3 DNA reads as TGCAGTGCTAGCGCGGCCTATGGCTACACCTTC.

The chain carries TRBV7-3 and TRBJ2-3, with 12 bases that match TRBD2. This CDR3 spans 17 amino acids. Germline lookup yields CDR1 SGHTA and CDR2 FQGTGA. J was trimmed by 2 bases and V by 3 bases; bases with no gene match: 6. Written as DNA, the CDR3 is TGTGCCAGCAGCTTTTTCGGACTAGCGGGGCCCACAGATACGCAGTATTTT. Residues: CASSFFGLAGPTDTQYF.

The chain is built from TRBV6-1 and TRBJ1-1; 10 positions agree with TRBD1. Trimming at V came to 3 bases and at J to 0 bases, leaving 10 bases not matched to a gene. The CDR3 covers 18 residues. Per the germline V gene, CDR1 is MNHNS and CDR2 is SASEGT. The CDR3 protein is CASSDRSTGGAMNTEAFF. Written as DNA, the CDR3 is TGTGCCAGCAGTGACAGATCGACAGGGGGCGCAATGAACACTGAAGCTTTCTTT.

For the CDR3, the DNA is TGTGCCAGCAGTTACTCGTCCCGGGGTAGCACAGATACGCAGTATTTT. Its protein product is CASSYSSRGSTDTQYF. The chain employs TRBV6-5 and TRBJ2-3, with TRBD2 as a possible D gene (5 bases). The CDR3 is 16 residues long. V was shortened by 0 bases and J by 0 bases, with 10 bases between the two germline ends. CDR1 and CDR2 from the germline V gene are MNHEY and SVGAGI.

The V and J genes are TRBV9 and TRBJ1-2; tentatively, D is TRBD1 (5 bases). Trimming cost V 0 bases and J 6 bases, with 9 bases left between them. The germline V gene has CDR1 SGDLS and CDR2 YYNGEE. CDR3 size: 13 residues. The DNA of the CDR3 is TGTGCCAGCAGCGTAGGGCAGGGTGATGGCTACACCTTC. It encodes CASSVGQGDGYTF.

V usage is TRBV11-3 and J usage is TRBJ2-5; D perhaps matches TRBD2 (6 bases). This CDR3 has 14 residues. Germline V lookup: CDR1 SGHNT, CDR2 YENEEA. The V end lost 5 bases, the J end lost 4 bases, and 14 bases lay between the germline ends. Here the CDR3 DNA reads TGTGCCAGCAGCCCGCGGGGTAGCGGAGAGACCCAGTACTTC. Translation: CASSPRGSGETQYF. Combining the CDR3 with reference TRBV11-3 and TRBJ2-5 gives the whole variable domain EAGVVQSPRYKIIEKKQPVAFWCNPISGHNTLYWYLQNLGQGPELLIRYENEEAVDDSQLPKDRFSAERLKGVDSTLKIQPAELGDSAVYLCASSPRGSGETQYFGPGTRLLVL.

The genes are TRBV7-9 and TRBJ2-5; D is ambiguous. Germline lookup yields CDR1 SEHNR and CDR2 FQNEAQ (reference sequence). The CDR3 extends over 11 amino acids. Trimming took off 5 bases at V and 2 bases at J, with 3 bases between the two ends. The CDR3 DNA sequence: TGTGCCAGCAGCGTACAAGAGACCCAGTACTTC. Encoded protein: CASSVQETQYF.

This sequence joins TRBV6-2 or TRBV6-3 and TRBJ2-1; D remains unclear. Germline values: CDR1 MNHEY, CDR2 SVGEGT. The CDR3 totals 15 residues. V was clipped by 1 base and J by 2 bases, with 9 bases between them. The CDR3 DNA reads as TGTGCCAGCAGTTACTTAGTATCCCCCTACAATGAGCAGTTCTTC. Translated, it gives CASSYLVSPYNEQFF.

This chain joins TRBV2 and TRBJ2-1; no clear D. This CDR3 is 14 amino acids long. Germline CDR1 reads SNHLY; CDR2 reads FYNNEI. The ends were cut back, 7 bases at V and 3 bases at J, with 13 bases in the middle. CDR3 DNA: TGTGCCAGCACCCAGATTTCATTCTACAATGAGCAGTTCTTC. Translating it yields CASTQISFYNEQFF. Filled out from reference TRBV2 and TRBJ2-1, the complete variable domain reads EPEVTQTPSHQVTQMGQEVILRCVPISNHLYFYWYRQILGQKVEFLVSFYNNEISEKSEIFDDQFSVERPDGSNFTLKIRSTKLEDSAMYFCASTQISFYNEQFFGPGTRLTVL.

V gene TRBV11-2 combines with J gene TRBJ2-5; D unclear. The CDR3 sequence is 14 residues long. Per germline, CDR1 SGHAT and CDR2 FQNNGV. V was cut by 2 bases and J by 5 bases, with 12 bases left in between. The CDR3 loop is CASSLNAYPETQYF. CDR3 in DNA: TGTGCCAGCAGCTTAAACGCCTACCCGGAGACCCAGTACTTC.

This clone was seen more than once but under ten times. This sequence joins TRBV6-5 and TRBJ2-3, with 8 bases that match TRBD2. CDR1 is MNHEY and CDR2 is SVGAGI in the germline V gene. This CDR3 is built from 15 residues. Losses at the gene ends were 6 bases for V and 2 bases for J; bases not matched to a gene: 7. In DNA form, the CDR3 reads TGTGCCAGCAGGAGACTAGCGCGGGACACAGATACGCAGTATTTT. Protein sequence: CASRRLARDTDTQYF.

The J gene is TRBJ2-7, the V gene TRBV11-2; 14 bases line up with TRBD2. The germline gives CDR1 SGHAT, CDR2 FQNNGV. This CDR3 has 15 amino acids. V trimming: 3 bases; J trimming: 4 bases; junction bases outside the gene matches: 2. In nucleotides, the CDR3 is TGTGCCAGCAGCTTTGGACTAGCGGGAGGTTACGAGCAGTACTTC. Its protein product is CASSFGLAGGYEQYF.

This chain uses TRBV19 with TRBJ2-7, with 13 bases lining up with TRBD2. This CDR3 is 15 amino acids long. The J segment lost 5 bases and the V segment lost 5 bases, leaving 6 bases of the junction unmatched. Germline CDR1 and CDR2: LNHDA and SQIVND (reference sequence). The CDR3 is CASSSRTSGSHEQYF. For the CDR3, the DNA is TGTGCCAGTAGTTCCCGGACTAGCGGGAGTCACGAGCAGTACTTC.

This chain connects TRBV19 to TRBJ1-5, with D maybe TRBD1 (6 bases). Trimming left V 6 bases short and J 0 bases short, with 9 bases between. This CDR3 is 14 amino acids long. Germline loops: CDR1 LNHDA, CDR2 SQIVND (reference sequence). CDR3 bases: TGTGCCAGTAGGAGGACAGATAGCAATCAGCCCCAGCATTTT. Translating it yields CASRRTDSNQPQHF. The whole variable domain, remainder taken from reference TRBV19 and TRBJ1-5, is DGGITQSPKYLFRKEGQNVTLSCEQNLNHDAMYWYRQDPGQGLRLIYYSQIVNDFQKGDIAEGYSVSREKKESFPLTVTSAQKNPTAFYLCASRRTDSNQPQHFGDGTRLSIL.

In its sample, this clone was seen a few times. The genes are TRBV10-3 and TRBJ2-7; tentative D call: TRBD1 (6 bases). The CDR3 has 14 residues. The germline CDR1 and CDR2 sequences are ENHRY and SYGVKD. V was trimmed by 7 bases and J by 2 bases, leaving 15 bases between them. The CDR3 reads CAITQGLSTYEQYF. The CDR3 nucleotides read TGTGCCATCACCCAGGGGCTATCCACCTACGAGCAGTACTTC.

The CDR3 protein is CASSLSGTSTDTQYF. CDR3 nucleotides: TGTGCCAGCAGCCTGAGCGGGACTAGCACAGATACGCAGTATTTT. The chain has TRBV7-9 and TRBJ2-3, with TRBD2 matching 7 bases. The trim removed 5 bases at V and 0 bases at J, leaving 5 bases unmatched. Germline V lookup: CDR1 SEHNR, CDR2 FQNEAQ (reference sequence). This CDR3 has 15 residues.

This rearrangement joins TRBV7-9 to TRBJ2-4, with a tentative D call TRBD2 (6 bases). Germline V gene sequence: CDR1 SEHNR, CDR2 FQNEAQ (reference sequence). The CDR3 is made up of 15 amino acids. The germline V and J ends were trimmed by 5 bases and 0 bases, with 11 bases remaining between them. The CDR3 protein is CASSPRDLAKNIQYF. The DNA of the CDR3 is TGTGCCAGCAGCCCGCGGGACCTAGCCAAAAACATTCAGTACTTC.